The clone carrying this TCR beta chain was observed once. These data are taken from a study of blood T cell repertoires in COVID-19. Study-wide background: COVID-19 samples from acute and convalescent phases originated in the United States, Italy and Spain.

Profiled with immunoSEQ multiplex PCR; TCRdb holds only in-frame clones, not every one. The top ten hold roughly 2.1% of the sample, which has about 87,000 clones, about 83% seen once. The sequenced material came from peripheral blood. The source is a woman aged 70 to 79 with acute or convalescent COVID-19.

CDR3 sequence: CASRQGNSEQYF. CDR3 DNA: TGCGCCAGCAGACAGGGTAACAGCGAGCAGTACTTC. The V and J genes are TRBV5-1 and TRBJ2-7, with D perhaps TRBD1 (6 bases). This CDR3 is 12 amino acids long. The V gene's germline CDR1 is SGHRS and CDR2 YFSETQ. V was shortened by 5 bases and J by 6 bases, with 12 bases between the two germline ends.